This T cell receptor beta chain stems from a study of T-cell reconstitution after alpha-beta-depleted transplantation in children. The V gene lost 0 bases and the J gene lost 4 bases, with 12 bases spanning the gap. This CDR3 is 16 amino acids long. Unique molecular identifiers were incorporated into the prepared TCRbeta library. TCRdb re-derived calls from the PCR reads in MiXCR, one entry per CDR3 protein. Of 350,000 to 400,000 distinct CDR3 sequences listed, around 20% are singletons. The specimen comprised PBMCs from the stem cell graft donor, sampled from the stem cell graft. The TCR was taken from a human donor who donated a stem cell graft to a child with acute myeloid leukemia. The J gene is TRBJ2-2, the V gene TRBV12-3 or TRBV12-4; D may be TRBD1 (6 bases). The CDR3 DNA is TGTGCCAGCAGTTTAGCGAGGGGGTTAACCACCGGGGAGCTGTTTTTT. Encoded protein: CASSLARGLTTGELFF.